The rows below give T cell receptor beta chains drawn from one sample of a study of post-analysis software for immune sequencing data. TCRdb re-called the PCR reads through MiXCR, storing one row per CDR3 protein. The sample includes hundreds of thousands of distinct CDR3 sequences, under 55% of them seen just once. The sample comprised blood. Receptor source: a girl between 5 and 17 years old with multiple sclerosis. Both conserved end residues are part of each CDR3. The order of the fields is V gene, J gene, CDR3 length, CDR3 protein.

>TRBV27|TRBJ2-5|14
CASRGDWSGETQYF
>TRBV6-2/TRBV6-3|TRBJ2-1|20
CASSYAVGTSVPSSYNEQFF
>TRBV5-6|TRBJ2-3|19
CASSWGRVAGGPVTDTQYF
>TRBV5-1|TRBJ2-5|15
CASSPQLAAQETQYF
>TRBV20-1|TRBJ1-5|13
CSARVEPFGPQHF
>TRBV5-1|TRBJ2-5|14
CASRSGTGTETQYF
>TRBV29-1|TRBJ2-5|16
CSVQRTSGSIGETQYF
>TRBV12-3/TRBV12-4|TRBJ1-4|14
CASTGGQIGEKLFF
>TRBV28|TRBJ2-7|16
CASSLQTGVAVHEQYF
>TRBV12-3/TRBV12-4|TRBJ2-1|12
CASGTSYNKQFF
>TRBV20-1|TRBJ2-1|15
CSATRRTSGSYEQFF
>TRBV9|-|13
CAGSAQGRETQYF
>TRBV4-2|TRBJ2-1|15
CASSQGLAVYNEQFF
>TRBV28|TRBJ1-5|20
CASTPGQGAPGGGSNQPQHF
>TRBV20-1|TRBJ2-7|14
CSAGHVGVSYEQYF
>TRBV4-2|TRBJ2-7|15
CASSHPDRGSYEQYF
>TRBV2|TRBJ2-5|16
CASSEEASGSQETQYF
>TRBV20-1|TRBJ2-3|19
CSARAGLAGGGVGTDTQYF
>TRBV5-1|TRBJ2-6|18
CASSLLPREGLGANARTF
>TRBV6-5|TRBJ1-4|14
CASSYRQDGEKLFF
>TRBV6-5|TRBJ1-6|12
CASSKYNSPLHF
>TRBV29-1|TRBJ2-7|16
CSVILAGDGIIGEQYF
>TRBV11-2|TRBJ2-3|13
CASSPVLPDTQYF
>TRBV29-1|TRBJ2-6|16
CSVEGWGASGANVLTF
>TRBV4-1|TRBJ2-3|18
CASSQGEPLADSTDTQYF
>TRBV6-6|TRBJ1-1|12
CASSSRQGEAFF